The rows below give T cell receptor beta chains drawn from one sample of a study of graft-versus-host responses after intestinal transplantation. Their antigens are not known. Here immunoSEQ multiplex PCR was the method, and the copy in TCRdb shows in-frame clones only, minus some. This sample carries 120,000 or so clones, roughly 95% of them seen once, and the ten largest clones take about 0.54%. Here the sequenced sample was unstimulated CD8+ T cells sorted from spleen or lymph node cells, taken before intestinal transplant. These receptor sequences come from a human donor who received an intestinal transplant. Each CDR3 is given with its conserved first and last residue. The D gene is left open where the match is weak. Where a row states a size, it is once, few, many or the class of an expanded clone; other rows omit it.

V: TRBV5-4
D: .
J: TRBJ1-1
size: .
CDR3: CASSDRGTEAFF
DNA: TGTGCCAGCAGCGACCGGGGCACTGAAGCTTTCTTT

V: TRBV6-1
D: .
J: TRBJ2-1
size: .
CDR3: CASSEPLGTILYNEQFF
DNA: TGTGCCAGCAGTGAACCCCTCGGGACGATCCTGTACAATGAGCAGTTCTTC

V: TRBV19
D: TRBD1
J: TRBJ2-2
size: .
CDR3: CASGNRGANTGELFF
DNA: TGTGCCAGTGGTAACAGGGGAGCGAACACCGGGGAGCTGTTTTTT

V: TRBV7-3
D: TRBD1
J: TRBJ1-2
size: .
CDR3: CASSPTGGSYGYTF
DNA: TGTGCCAGCAGCCCGACAGGGGGCAGCTATGGCTACACCTTC

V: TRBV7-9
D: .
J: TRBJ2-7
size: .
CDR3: CASRPDNSYEQYF
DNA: TGTGCCAGCAGACCGGACAACTCCTACGAGCAGTACTTC

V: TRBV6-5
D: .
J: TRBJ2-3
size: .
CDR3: CASSSGRWTDTQYF
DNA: TGTGCCAGCAGTTCGGGGAGGTGGACAGATACGCAGTATTTT

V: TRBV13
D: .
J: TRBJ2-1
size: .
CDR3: CASSLQYNEQFF
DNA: TGTGCCAGCAGCTTACAATACAATGAGCAGTTCTTC

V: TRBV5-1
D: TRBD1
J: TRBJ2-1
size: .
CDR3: CASPGQGNEQFF
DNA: TGCGCCAGCCCGGGACAGGGCAATGAGCAGTTCTTC

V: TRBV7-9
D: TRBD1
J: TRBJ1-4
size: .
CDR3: CASSMGTGGAEKLFF
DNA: TGTGCCAGCAGCATGGGGACAGGGGGCGCGGAAAAACTGTTTTTT

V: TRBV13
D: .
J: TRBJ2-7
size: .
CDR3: CASSLEGRMVYEQYF
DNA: TGTGCCAGCAGCTTAGAGGGGAGAATGGTCTACGAGCAGTACTTC

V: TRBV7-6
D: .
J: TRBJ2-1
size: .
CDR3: CASSLALAGQGEWSSYNEQFF
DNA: TGTGCCAGCAGCTTAGCTTTGGCAGGGCAGGGAGAGTGGTCCTCCTACAATGAGCAGTTCTTC

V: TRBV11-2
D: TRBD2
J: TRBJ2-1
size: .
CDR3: CASSLRGSGGKQFF
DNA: TGTGCCAGCAGCCTCCGGGGATCGGGGGGGAAGCAGTTCTTC

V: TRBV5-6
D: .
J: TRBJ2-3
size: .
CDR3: CASTLGGGAGTDTQYF
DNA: TGTGCCAGCACCCTCGGAGGAGGGGCAGGGACAGATACGCAGTATTTT

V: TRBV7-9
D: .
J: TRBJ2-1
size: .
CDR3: CASSLGTLYNEQFF
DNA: TGTGCCAGCAGCCTCGGGACGCTCTACAATGAGCAGTTCTTC

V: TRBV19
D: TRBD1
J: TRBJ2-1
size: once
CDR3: CASSNGQGWGNEQFF
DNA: TGTGCCAGTAGTAACGGACAGGGATGGGGGAATGAGCAGTTCTTC

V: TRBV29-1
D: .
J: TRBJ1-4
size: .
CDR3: CSVSSGDNEKLFF
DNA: TGCAGCGTTTCGTCCGGGGATAATGAAAAACTGTTTTTT

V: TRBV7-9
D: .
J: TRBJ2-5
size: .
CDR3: CASEGPGETQYF
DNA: TGTGCCAGCGAGGGACCGGGGGAGACCCAGTACTTC

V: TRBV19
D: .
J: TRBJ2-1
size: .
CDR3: CASSIYPGPTNEQFF
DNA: TGTGCCAGTAGTATCTATCCGGGACCCACCAATGAGCAGTTCTTC

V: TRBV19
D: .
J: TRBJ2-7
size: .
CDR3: CASTPGGAYEQYF
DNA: TGTGCCAGTACCCCGGGCGGTGCCTACGAGCAGTACTTC

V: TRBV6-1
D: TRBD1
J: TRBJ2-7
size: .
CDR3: CASSEVTGATYEQYF
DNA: TGTGCCAGCAGTGAAGTCACAGGGGCTACCTACGAGCAGTACTTC

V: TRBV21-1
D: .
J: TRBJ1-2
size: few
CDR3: CASSKALGTGDYGYTF
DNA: TGTGCCAGCAGCAAGGCTTTGGGGACAGGGGACTATGGCTACACCTTC

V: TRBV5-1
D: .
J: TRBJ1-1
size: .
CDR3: CASSPPGAQGGTEAFF
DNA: TGCGCCAGCAGCCCCCCGGGGGCACAGGGAGGAACTGAAGCTTTCTTT

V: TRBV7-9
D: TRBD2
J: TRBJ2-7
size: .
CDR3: CASSLAVSGSYEQYF
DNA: TGTGCCAGCAGCTTAGCCGTTAGCGGGAGTTACGAGCAGTACTTC

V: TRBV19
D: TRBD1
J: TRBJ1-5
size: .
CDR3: CATSGGVVGNQPQHF
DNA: TGTGCCACCTCAGGGGGTGTCGTCGGCAATCAGCCCCAGCATTTT

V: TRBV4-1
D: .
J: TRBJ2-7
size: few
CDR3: CASSQDRYYEQYF
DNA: TGCGCCAGCAGCCAAGATAGGTACTACGAGCAGTACTTC

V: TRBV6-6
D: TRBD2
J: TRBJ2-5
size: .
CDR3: CASRQKGTSGKETQYF
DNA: TGTGCCAGCAGACAAAAGGGGACTAGCGGGAAAGAGACCCAGTACTTC

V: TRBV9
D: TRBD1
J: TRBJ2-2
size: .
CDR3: CASKRQGGTGELFF
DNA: TGTGCCAGCAAGCGACAGGGCGGCACCGGGGAGCTGTTTTTT

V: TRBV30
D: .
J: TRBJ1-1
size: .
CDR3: CAWRGSPPRTEAFF
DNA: TGTGCCTGGAGGGGGTCACCGCCTCGCACTGAAGCTTTCTTT

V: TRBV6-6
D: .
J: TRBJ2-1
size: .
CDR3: CASSLSDNEQFF
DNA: TGTGCCAGCAGTCTCTCAGACAATGAGCAGTTCTTC

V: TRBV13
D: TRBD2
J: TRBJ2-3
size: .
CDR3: CASRRLYQREATDTQYF
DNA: TGTGCCAGCAGACGCCTATATCAGCGGGAGGCGACAGATACGCAGTATTTT

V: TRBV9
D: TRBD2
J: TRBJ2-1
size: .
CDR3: CASSPEGRTSANEQFF
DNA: TGTGCCAGCAGCCCCGAAGGTCGGACTAGCGCGAATGAGCAGTTCTTC

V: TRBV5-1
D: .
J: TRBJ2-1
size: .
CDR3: CASSMDEYNEQFF
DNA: TGCGCCAGCAGCATGGACGAGTACAATGAGCAGTTCTTC

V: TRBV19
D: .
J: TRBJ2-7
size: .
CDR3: CASGTGAYEQYF
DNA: TGTGCCAGTGGTACTGGGGCCTACGAGCAGTACTTC

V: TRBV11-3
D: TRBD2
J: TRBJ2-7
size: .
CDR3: CASSPGRGAYEQYF
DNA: TGTGCCAGCAGCCCGGGTCGGGGGGCCTACGAGCAGTACTTC

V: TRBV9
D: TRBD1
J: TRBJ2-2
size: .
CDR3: CASSLKGQGNTGELFF
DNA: TGTGCCAGCAGCTTAAAGGGACAGGGGAACACCGGGGAGCTGTTTTTT

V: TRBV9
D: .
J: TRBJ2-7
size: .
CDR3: CASSVDDSYEQYF
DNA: TGTGCCAGCAGCGTAGATGACAGCTACGAGCAGTACTTC

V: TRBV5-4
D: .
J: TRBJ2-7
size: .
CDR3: CASSLGVDSGWEQYF
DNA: TGTGCCAGCAGCTTGGGTGTTGACAGTGGATGGGAGCAGTACTTC

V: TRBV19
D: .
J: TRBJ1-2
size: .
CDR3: CASSSSSLIFYGYTF
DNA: TGTGCCAGTAGTTCTTCGTCGCTTATATTTTATGGCTACACCTTC

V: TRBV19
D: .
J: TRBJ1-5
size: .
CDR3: CASSPWSLPQHF
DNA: TGTGCCAGTAGCCCCTGGAGTTTGCCCCAGCATTTT

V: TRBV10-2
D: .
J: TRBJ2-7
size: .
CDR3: CASSARGSEQYF
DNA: TGCGCCAGCAGCGCTAGAGGAAGCGAGCAGTACTTC

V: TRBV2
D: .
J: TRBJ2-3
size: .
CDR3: CASSASPRDTQYF
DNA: TGTGCCAGCAGCGCCTCGCCGAGAGATACGCAGTATTTT

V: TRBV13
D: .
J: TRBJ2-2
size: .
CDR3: CASRGSEGLANTGELFF
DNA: TGTGCCAGCAGGGGGAGCGAGGGCCTGGCGAACACCGGGGAGCTGTTTTTT

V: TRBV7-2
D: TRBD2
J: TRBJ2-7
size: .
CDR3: CASSLSTSGRFEQYF
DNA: TGTGCCAGCAGCTTAAGTACTAGCGGGAGATTCGAGCAGTACTTC

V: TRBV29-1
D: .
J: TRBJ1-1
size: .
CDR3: CSVEEGRTEAFF
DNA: TGCAGCGTTGAAGAGGGAAGGACTGAAGCTTTCTTT

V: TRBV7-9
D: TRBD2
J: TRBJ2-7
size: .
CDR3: CASSSTSGSYEQYF
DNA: TGTGCCAGCAGCTCGACTAGCGGCTCCTACGAGCAGTACTTC

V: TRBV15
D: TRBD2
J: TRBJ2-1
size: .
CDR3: CATSRSIGTGGSEDEQFF
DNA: TGTGCCACCAGCAGATCTATCGGGACGGGCGGGAGTGAGGATGAGCAGTTCTTC

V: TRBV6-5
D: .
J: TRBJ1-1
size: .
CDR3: CASSYSMAGANTEAFF
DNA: TGTGCCAGCAGTTACTCGATGGCAGGGGCAAACACTGAAGCTTTCTTT

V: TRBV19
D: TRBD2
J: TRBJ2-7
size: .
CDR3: CASSGLAEAYEQYF
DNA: TGTGCCAGTAGTGGACTAGCGGAGGCCTACGAGCAGTACTTC

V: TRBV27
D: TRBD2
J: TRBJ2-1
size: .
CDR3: CASSRTGLGHNEQFF
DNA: TGTGCCAGCAGCCGAACGGGACTAGGCCACAATGAGCAGTTCTTC

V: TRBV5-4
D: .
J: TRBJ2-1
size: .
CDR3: CASSFGGDGEQFF
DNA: TGTGCCAGCAGCTTCGGGGGAGATGGGGAGCAGTTCTTC

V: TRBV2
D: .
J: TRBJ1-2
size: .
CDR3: CASRSGSGSRYGYTF
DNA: TGTGCCAGCCGTTCAGGTTCCGGGAGTCGCTATGGCTACACCTTC

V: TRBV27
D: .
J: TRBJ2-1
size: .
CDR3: CASSWGVGGYNEQFF
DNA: TGTGCCAGCAGTTGGGGGGTTGGGGGCTACAATGAGCAGTTCTTC

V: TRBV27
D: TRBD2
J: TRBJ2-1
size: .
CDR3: CASSQDTSGRNEQFF
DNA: TGTGCCAGCAGCCAGGATACTAGCGGGAGAAATGAGCAGTTCTTC

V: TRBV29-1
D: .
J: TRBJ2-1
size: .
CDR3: CSVTPSYPVRNEQFF
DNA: TGCAGCGTTACACCTAGCTATCCTGTCCGGAATGAGCAGTTCTTC

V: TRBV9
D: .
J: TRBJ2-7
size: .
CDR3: CASSEGVGKLQYF
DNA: TGTGCCAGCAGCGAGGGGGTTGGAAAACTGCAGTACTTC

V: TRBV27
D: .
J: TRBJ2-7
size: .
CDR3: CASSFGHLYEQYF
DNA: TGTGCCAGCAGTTTTGGACACCTCTACGAGCAGTACTTC

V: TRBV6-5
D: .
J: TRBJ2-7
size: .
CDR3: CASTPRESSYEQYF
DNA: TGTGCCAGCACCCCCCGGGAGAGCTCCTACGAGCAGTACTTC

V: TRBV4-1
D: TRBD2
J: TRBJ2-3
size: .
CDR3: CASSQELAGPPDTQYF
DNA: TGCGCCAGCAGCCAAGAACTAGCGGGACCCCCAGATACGCAGTATTTT